This TCR beta chain appears in the sequencing data of a study of monozygotic twins with inflammatory bowel disease. CDR3 length: 16 amino acids. TCRdb reanalyzed the 5' RACE reads, giving one entry per CDR3 protein sequence and no DNA. The sample's table shows approximately 330,000 distinct CDR3 sequences. The rearrangement links TRBV12-3 or TRBV12-4 to TRBJ1-5; TCRdb names TRBD1, which stays unverified in the absence of DNA. The material sequenced was blood. The clonotype comes from a human donor with ulcerative colitis or Crohn's disease, or a healthy co-twin of an affected twin (not recorded which). This CDR3 reads CASSLGLTGSWQPQHF.